Listed below are T cell receptor beta chains from one sample, sequenced in a study of blood T cell repertoires in COVID-19. Generated by immunoSEQ multiplex PCR, the TCRdb table keeps only in-frame clones and is missing some. The data hold fewer than 350,000 clones, with nearly 90% observed a single time. Sample: PBMCs or T cells enriched from blood (not recorded which). The receptors derive from a woman between 18 and 29 years old with acute COVID-19. Both conserved end residues are part of each CDR3. Fields, in order: CDR3 length, J gene, V gene, D gene, clone size, CDR3 DNA, CDR3 protein. A D gene is named only where the DNA matches it firmly. Size tells how often a clone was seen (once, few, many) or the class of an expanded clone, and some rows leave it out.

length: 14
J: TRBJ2-1
V: TRBV13
D: TRBD2
size: NA
DNA: TGTGCCAGTCTAAACCTAGCGGGAGTGAGTGAGCAGTTCTTC
CDR3: CASLNLAGVSEQFF

length: 15
J: TRBJ2-3
V: TRBV18
D: TRBD2
size: NA
DNA: TGTGCCAGCTCACTGGCGGGAGGTAGCACAGATACGCAGTATTTT
CDR3: CASSLAGGSTDTQYF

length: 16
J: TRBJ2-6
V: TRBV10-3
D: NA
size: NA
DNA: TGTGCCATCAGTGAGTCAGGGGGCTCTGGGGCCAACGTCCTGACTTTC
CDR3: CAISESGGSGANVLTF

length: 15
J: TRBJ2-3
V: TRBV11-1
D: NA
size: NA
DNA: TGTGCCAGCACCACCGGACTTTTAAGCACAGATACGCAGTATTTT
CDR3: CASTTGLLSTDTQYF

length: 14
J: TRBJ1-3
V: TRBV25-1
D: NA
size: NA
DNA: TGTGCCAGCAAGGGAACAGGGACTGGAAACACCATATATTTT
CDR3: CASKGTGTGNTIYF

length: 15
J: TRBJ2-3
V: TRBV19
D: TRBD2
size: NA
DNA: TGTGCCAGTAGTATCCCCGGCCTAGCGGAATATACGCAGTATTTT
CDR3: CASSIPGLAEYTQYF

length: 14
J: TRBJ1-1
V: TRBV6-6
D: TRBD1
size: NA
DNA: TGTGCCAGCAGGCCGTGGATTGCGGACAGGGAGACTTTCTTT
CDR3: CASRPWIADRETFF

length: 15
J: TRBJ2-1
V: TRBV7-9
D: TRBD2
size: NA
DNA: TGTGCCAGCAGCTTATTGGCGGGAGGGCCCCATGAGCAGTTCTTC
CDR3: CASSLLAGGPHEQFF

length: 15
J: TRBJ2-7
V: TRBV27
D: TRBD1
size: NA
DNA: TGTGCCAGCGGTTCTCCCTGGACAGGAGCCTACGAGCAGTACTTC
CDR3: CASGSPWTGAYEQYF

length: 15
J: TRBJ2-3
V: TRBV4-3
D: TRBD2
size: once
DNA: TGCGCCAGCAGCCAAGGGACTAGCGGGAGAGATACGCAGTATTTT
CDR3: CASSQGTSGRDTQYF

length: 13
J: TRBJ1-1
V: TRBV30
D: NA
size: NA
DNA: TGTGCCTGGAGTGTACTAAACGGAGGGAAAGCTTTCTTT
CDR3: CAWSVLNGGKAFF

length: 15
J: TRBJ2-7
V: TRBV7-2
D: NA
size: NA
DNA: TGTGCCAGCAGCTTAGTAGGTGGCAGGGACTACGAGCAGTACTTC
CDR3: CASSLVGGRDYEQYF

length: 16
J: TRBJ2-1
V: TRBV18
D: TRBD2
size: NA
DNA: TGTGCCAGCTCACAGACTAGCGGGAGGGGGGACAATGAGCAGTTCTTC
CDR3: CASSQTSGRGDNEQFF